This T cell receptor beta chain was sequenced in a study of T cell changes during pregnancy in multiple sclerosis. Only in-frame clones appear in the TCRdb table, and some are missing; sequencing was by immunoSEQ multiplex PCR. This sample yields about 70,000 clones, of which around nine tenths are seen a single time; approximately 2% belongs to the top ten. Germline CDR1 and CDR2: KGHSH and LQKENI. The length of the CDR3 is 14 residues. V was shortened by 5 bases and J by 3 bases, with 10 bases between the two germline ends. Specimen: peripheral blood, collected in the second trimester of pregnancy. V is TRBV18 and J is TRBJ1-4; D gene ambiguous. This sequence was found in a female donor in good health, enrolled as a control in a pregnancy study. The CDR3 bases are TGTGCCAGCTCAGAACAGTCGGCTAATGAAAAACTGTTTTTT. Encoded protein: CASSEQSANEKLFF.